The 14 T cell receptor beta chains below come from one sample, sequenced in a study of blood T cell repertoires in COVID-19. Clones were sequenced by immunoSEQ multiplex PCR, and TCRdb holds only the in-frame ones, with some missing. The table includes 57,000 or so clones, roughly 76% detected once. Sequenced: peripheral blood. Source of these receptors: a man aged 50-59 years with active or convalescent COVID-19.

The chain uses TRBV5-1 and TRBJ1-1, with D uncertain. Germline loops: CDR1 SGHRS, CDR2 YFSETQ. The length of the CDR3 is 14 residues. With 6 bases removed from V and 0 bases from J, the gap between germline ends came to 12 bases. The CDR3, as DNA: TGCGCCAGCAATGTGCCCGGGGTGAACACTGAAGCTTTCTTT. Its translation is CASNVPGVNTEAFF.

The V call is TRBV7-3, the J call TRBJ2-2; 10 positions match TRBD2. CDR3 length equals 15 residues. Germline CDR1 SGHTA, CDR2 FQGTGA. With 7 bases clipped from V and 1 base from J, the junction kept 3 bases outside the gene matches. CDR3: CASTWTSGNTGELFF. The CDR3 DNA is TGTGCCAGCACTTGGACTAGCGGGAACACCGGGGAGCTGTTTTTT.

The chain couples TRBV29-1 to TRBJ2-1, with 10 bases fitting TRBD1. Germline V gene lookup returns CDR1 SQVTM and CDR2 ANQGSEA. This CDR3 spans 13 amino acids. V was clipped by 3 bases and J by 10 bases; unmatched bases: 6. CDR3 nucleotide sequence: TGCAGCGTTGATGGGACAGGGGTGGGCGAGCAGTTCTTC. Protein: CSVDGTGVGEQFF.

This clone was recorded a few times. J is TRBJ2-7 and V is TRBV19; D is ambiguous. The ends were cut back, 3 bases at V and 2 bases at J, with 8 bases in the middle. The germline V gene has CDR1 LNHDA and CDR2 SQIVND (reference sequence). The CDR3 contains 13 residues. In nucleotides, the CDR3 is TGTGCCAGTAGTATCCAGGTAGCCTACGAGCAGTACTTC. It codes for CASSIQVAYEQYF.

A note on this clone: This sample also contains other DNA sequences that code for the same CDR3. The chain is built from TRBV7-9 and TRBJ1-2; D not resolved. Germline CDR1 SEHNR, CDR2 FQNEAQ (reference sequence). The CDR3 spans 13 residues. Deletions cut 5 bases from V and 8 bases from J, with 15 bases between. CDR3 sequence (DNA): TGTGCCAGCAGCCTCGGGGAATTGGGGGGCTACACCTTC. Encoded protein: CASSLGELGGYTF.

The CDR3 bases are TGTGCCAGCAGCTTAGGGGGAAGAGCGGGACACACAGATACGCAGTATTTT. As protein: CASSLGGRAGHTDTQYF. J is TRBJ2-3 and V is TRBV11-2, with D maybe TRBD2 (7 bases). V was trimmed by 1 base and J by 2 bases, leaving 16 bases between them. This CDR3 is built from 17 residues. Germline V gene lookup returns CDR1 SGHAT and CDR2 FQNNGV.

This sequence joins TRBV7-9 and TRBJ1-1; tentatively, D is TRBD1 (6 bases). Germline CDR1 reads SEHNR; CDR2 reads FQNEAQ (reference sequence). The V gene lost 5 bases and the J gene lost 5 bases, with 12 bases spanning the gap. The CDR3 runs 13 residues. The CDR3 DNA sequence: TGTGCCAGCAGCCAGGGGACGAGGACTGAAGCTTTCTTT. It translates to CASSQGTRTEAFF.

The genes are TRBV4-2 and TRBJ1-1; D unresolved. The germline V gene has CDR1 LGHNA and CDR2 YNFKEQ. CDR3 length equals 12 residues. V was clipped by 5 bases and J by 0 bases, with 4 bases between them. The DNA for the CDR3 is TGTGCCAGCAGCGAGATGAACACTGAAGCTTTCTTT. It yields the protein CASSEMNTEAFF.

In this sample, this clone turned up once. V usage is TRBV19 and J usage is TRBJ1-5; D gene uncertain. CDR3 size: 14 residues. Germline lookup yields CDR1 LNHDA and CDR2 SQIVND (reference sequence). V lost 0 bases and J 10 bases, leaving 13 bases between the germline ends. This chain's CDR3 is CASSIDAHQYPQHF. The CDR3 bases are TGTGCCAGTAGTATAGATGCCCACCAGTATCCCCAGCATTTT.

The chain recombines TRBV2 with TRBJ1-2; a weak D match, TRBD1 (6 bases). The germline V gene has CDR1 SNHLY and CDR2 FYNNEI. There are 13 residues in the CDR3. V lost 5 bases and J lost 5, with 12 bases in between. DNA for the CDR3: TGTGCCAGCAGTCAGGACAGTAAATATGGCTACACCTTC. Residues: CASSQDSKYGYTF.

The chain uses TRBV7-2 and TRBJ2-7, with D tentatively TRBD2 (6 bases). This CDR3 region has 14 residues. Germline V gene data show CDR1 as SGHTA and CDR2 as FQGNSA. V was pared by 6 bases and J by 5 bases, with 17 bases between. CDR3 amino acids: CASSRDQWGDEQYF. CDR3 nucleotides: TGTGCCAGCAGTCGGGACCAATGGGGGGACGAGCAGTACTTC.

This rearrangement joins TRBV11-3 to TRBJ2-1, with TRBD1 matching over 9 bases. The J segment lost 7 bases and the V segment lost 5 bases, leaving 15 bases of the junction unmatched. The CDR3 length is 17 residues. The germline CDR1 and CDR2 sequences are SGHNT and YENEEA. The CDR3 nucleotides read TGTGCCAGCAGCCCTCTCCCTCCGGGACAGGGAGATAATGAGCAGTTCTTC. It translates to CASSPLPPGQGDNEQFF.

The chain couples TRBV6-2 or TRBV6-3 to TRBJ2-3, with a weak D call TRBD2 (6 bases). Germline CDR1 MNHEY, CDR2 SVGEGT. This CDR3 has 16 amino acids. Trimming left V 5 bases short and J 2 bases short, with 17 bases between. In nucleotides, the CDR3 is TGTGCCAGCAGTAGCCCCGGGGGAGCCTCCACAGATACGCAGTATTTT. It encodes CASSSPGGASTDTQYF.

The table lists this clone with a few counts. A read error may account for a junction end that differs from germline. The gene calls are TRBV7-7 and TRBJ2-1; a possible D gene is TRBD2 (7 bases). This CDR3 has 16 amino acids. Germline V gene sequence: CDR1 SSHAT, CDR2 FNYEAQ (reference sequence). CDR3 sequence reads: CASSLGGRGDYNEQFF. The CDR3 nucleotides are TGTGCTAGCAGCTTAGGGGGTCGGGGGGATTACAATGAGCAGTTCTTC.